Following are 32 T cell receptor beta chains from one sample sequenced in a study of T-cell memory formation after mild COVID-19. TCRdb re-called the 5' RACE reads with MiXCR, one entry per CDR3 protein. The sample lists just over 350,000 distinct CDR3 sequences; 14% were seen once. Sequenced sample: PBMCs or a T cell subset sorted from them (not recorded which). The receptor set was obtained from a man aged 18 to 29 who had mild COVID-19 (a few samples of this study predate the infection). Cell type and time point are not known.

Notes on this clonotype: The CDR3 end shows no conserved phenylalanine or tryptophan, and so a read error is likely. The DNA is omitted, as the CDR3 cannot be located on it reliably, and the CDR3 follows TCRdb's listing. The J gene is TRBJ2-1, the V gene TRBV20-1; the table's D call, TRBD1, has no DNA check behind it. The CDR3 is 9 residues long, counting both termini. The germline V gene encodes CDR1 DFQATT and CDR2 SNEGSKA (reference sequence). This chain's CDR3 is CSADRFLTP.

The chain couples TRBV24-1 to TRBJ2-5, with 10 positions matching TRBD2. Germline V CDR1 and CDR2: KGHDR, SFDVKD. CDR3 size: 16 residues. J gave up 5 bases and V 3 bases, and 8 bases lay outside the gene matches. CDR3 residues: CATSDRVAGGLETQYF. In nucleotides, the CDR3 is TGTGCCACCAGTGATCGTGTAGCGGGAGGATTGGAGACCCAGTACTTC.

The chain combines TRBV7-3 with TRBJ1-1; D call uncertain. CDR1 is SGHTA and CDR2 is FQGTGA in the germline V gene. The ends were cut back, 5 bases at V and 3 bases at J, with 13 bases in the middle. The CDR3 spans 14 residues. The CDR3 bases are TGTGCCAGCAGCCGCGTTAGTATAGACACTGAAGCTTTCTTT. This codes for CASSRVSIDTEAFF.

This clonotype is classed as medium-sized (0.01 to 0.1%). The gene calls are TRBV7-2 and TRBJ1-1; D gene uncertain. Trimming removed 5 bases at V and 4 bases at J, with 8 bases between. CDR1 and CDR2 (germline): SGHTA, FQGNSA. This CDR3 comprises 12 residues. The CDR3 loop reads CASSISSTEAFF. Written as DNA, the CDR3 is TGTGCCAGCAGCATAAGTTCCACTGAAGCTTTCTTT.

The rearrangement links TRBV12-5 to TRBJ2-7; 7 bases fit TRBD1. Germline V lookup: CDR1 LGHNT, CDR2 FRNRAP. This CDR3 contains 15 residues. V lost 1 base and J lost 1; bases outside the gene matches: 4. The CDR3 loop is CASGLGEQGSYEQYF. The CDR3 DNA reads TGTGCTAGTGGTTTGGGGGAACAGGGGTCCTACGAGCAGTACTTC.

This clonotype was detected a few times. CDR3 sequence: CASSQGLAAKNIQYF. In DNA, the CDR3 is TGTGCCAGCAGCCAGGGACTAGCGGCCAAAAACATTCAGTACTTC. The chain is built from TRBV9 and TRBJ2-4; 10 bases align to TRBD2. The CDR3 runs to 15 residues. The germline gives CDR1 SGDLS, CDR2 YYNGEE. Trimming removed 4 bases from V and 1 base from J; junction bases left unmatched: 2.

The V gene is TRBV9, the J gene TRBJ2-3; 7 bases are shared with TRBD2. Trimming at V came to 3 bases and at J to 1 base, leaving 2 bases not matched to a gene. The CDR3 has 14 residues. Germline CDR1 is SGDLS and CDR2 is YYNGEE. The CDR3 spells CASSAGLGTDTQYF. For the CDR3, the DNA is TGTGCCAGCAGCGCCGGACTAGGCACAGATACGCAGTATTTT.

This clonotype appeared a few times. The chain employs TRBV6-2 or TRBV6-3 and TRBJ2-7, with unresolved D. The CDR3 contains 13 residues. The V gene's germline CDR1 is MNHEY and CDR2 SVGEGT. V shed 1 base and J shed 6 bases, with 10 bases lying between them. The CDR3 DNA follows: TGTGCCAGCAGTTACTTGTACCAAGGCGAGCAGTACGTC. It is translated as CASSYLYQGEQYV.

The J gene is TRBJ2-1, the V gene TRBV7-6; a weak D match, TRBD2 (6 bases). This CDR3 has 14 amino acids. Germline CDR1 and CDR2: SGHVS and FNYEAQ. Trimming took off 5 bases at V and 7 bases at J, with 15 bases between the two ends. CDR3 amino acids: CASSPQSLANEQFF. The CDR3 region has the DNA TGTGCCAGCAGCCCTCAGAGCCTAGCGAATGAGCAGTTCTTC.

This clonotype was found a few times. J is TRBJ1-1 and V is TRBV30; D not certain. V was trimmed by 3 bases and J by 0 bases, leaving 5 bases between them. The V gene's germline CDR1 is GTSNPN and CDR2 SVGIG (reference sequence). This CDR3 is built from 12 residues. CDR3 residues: CAWRPVNTEAFF. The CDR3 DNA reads TGTGCCTGGAGGCCGGTGAACACTGAAGCTTTCTTT.

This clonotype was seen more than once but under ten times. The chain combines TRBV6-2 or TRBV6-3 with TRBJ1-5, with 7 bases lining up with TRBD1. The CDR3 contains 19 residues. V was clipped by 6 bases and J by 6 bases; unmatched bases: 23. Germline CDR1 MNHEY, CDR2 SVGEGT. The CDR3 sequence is CASSYLATQGMEIIQPQHF. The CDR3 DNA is TGTGCCAGCAGCTATCTCGCCACACAGGGGATGGAGATTATTCAGCCCCAGCATTTT.

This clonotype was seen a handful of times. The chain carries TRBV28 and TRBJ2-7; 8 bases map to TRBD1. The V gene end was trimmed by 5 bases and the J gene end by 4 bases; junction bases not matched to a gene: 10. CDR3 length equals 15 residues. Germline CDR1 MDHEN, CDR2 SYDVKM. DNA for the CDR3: TGTGCCAGCAGTGTCCAGGGGGCGTACCGGTACGAGCAGTACGTC. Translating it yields CASSVQGAYRYEQYV.

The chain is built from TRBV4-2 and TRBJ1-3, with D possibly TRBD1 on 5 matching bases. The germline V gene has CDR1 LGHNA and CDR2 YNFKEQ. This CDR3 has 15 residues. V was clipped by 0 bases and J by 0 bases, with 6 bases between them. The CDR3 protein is CASSQDRVSGNTIYF. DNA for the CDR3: TGTGCCAGCAGCCAAGACAGGGTCTCTGGAAACACCATATATTTT.

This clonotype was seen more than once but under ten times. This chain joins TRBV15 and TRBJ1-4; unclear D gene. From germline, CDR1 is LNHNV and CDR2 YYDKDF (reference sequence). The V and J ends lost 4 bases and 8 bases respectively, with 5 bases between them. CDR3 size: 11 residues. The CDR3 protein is CATSTEEKLFF. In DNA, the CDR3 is TGTGCCACCAGCACGGAGGAAAAACTGTTTTTT.

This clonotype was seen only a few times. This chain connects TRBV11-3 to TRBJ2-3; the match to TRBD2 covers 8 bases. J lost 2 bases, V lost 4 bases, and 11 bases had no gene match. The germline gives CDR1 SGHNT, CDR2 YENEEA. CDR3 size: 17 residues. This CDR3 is CASSSRSGGVDTDTQYF. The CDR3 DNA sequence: TGTGCCAGCAGCTCCCGTTCGGGAGGGGTAGACACAGATACGCAGTATTTT.

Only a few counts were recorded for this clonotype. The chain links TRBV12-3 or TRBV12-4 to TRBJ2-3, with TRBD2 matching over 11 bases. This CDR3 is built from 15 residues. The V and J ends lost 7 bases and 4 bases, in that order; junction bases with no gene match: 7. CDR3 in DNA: TGTGCCAGCACCAAGGGACTAGCGGCCGCAGATACGCAGTATTTT. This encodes CASTKGLAAADTQYF.

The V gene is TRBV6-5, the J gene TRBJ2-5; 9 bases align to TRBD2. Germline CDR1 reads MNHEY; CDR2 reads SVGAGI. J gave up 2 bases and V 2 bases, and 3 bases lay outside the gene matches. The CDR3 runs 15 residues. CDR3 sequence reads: CASSYLAGRQETQYF. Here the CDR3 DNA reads TGTGCCAGCAGTTACCTAGCGGGGCGGCAAGAGACCCAGTACTTC.

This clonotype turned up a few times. Here the CDR3 reads CASSLKSARRETQYF. The CDR3 region has the DNA TGTGCCAGCAGCTTGAAAAGCGCCCGCCGCGAGACCCAGTACTTC. The chain has TRBV5-6 and TRBJ2-5, with D unresolved. The CDR3 is made up of 15 amino acids. CDR1 and CDR2 (germline): SGHDT, YYEEEE. V gave up 1 base and J gave up 5 bases, with 15 bases separating them.

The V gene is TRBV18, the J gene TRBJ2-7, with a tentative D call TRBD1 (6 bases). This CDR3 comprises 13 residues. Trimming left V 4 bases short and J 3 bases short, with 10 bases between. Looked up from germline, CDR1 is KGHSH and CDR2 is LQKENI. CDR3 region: CASSQRTDYEQYF. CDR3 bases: TGTGCCAGCTCACAGAGGACAGACTACGAGCAGTACTTC.

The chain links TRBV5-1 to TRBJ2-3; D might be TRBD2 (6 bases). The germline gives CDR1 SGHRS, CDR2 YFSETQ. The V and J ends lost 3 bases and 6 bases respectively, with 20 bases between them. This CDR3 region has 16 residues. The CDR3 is CASSSWMEGGEDTQYF. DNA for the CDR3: TGCGCCAGCAGCTCCTGGATGGAGGGCGGGGAGGATACGCAGTATTTT.

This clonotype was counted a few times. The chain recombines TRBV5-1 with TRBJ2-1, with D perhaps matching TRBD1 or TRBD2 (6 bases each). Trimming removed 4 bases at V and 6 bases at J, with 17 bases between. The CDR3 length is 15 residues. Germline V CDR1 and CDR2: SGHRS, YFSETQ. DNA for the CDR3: TGCGCCAGCAGCCGGACGGGGGCCGACACCAATGAGCAGTTCTTC. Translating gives CASSRTGADTNEQFF.

This CDR3 is CASSQDPRGGRGTYNEQFF. The CDR3 DNA reads TGCGCCAGCAGCCAAGATCCCCGGGGGGGGCGGGGAACTTACAATGAGCAGTTCTTC. The V and J genes are TRBV4-3 and TRBJ2-1; TRBD2 matches at 8 bases. The CDR3 has 19 amino acids. Germline CDR1 LGHNA, CDR2 YSLEER. V dropped 0 bases and J dropped 4; count of bases not matched to a gene: 14.

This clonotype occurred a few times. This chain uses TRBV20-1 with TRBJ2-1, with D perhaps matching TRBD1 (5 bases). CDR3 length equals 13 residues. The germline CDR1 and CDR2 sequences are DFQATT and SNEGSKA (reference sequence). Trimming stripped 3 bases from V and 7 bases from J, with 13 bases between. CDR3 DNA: TGCAGTGCTAGGGGCCCTCAGGGAAATGAGCAGTTCTTC. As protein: CSARGPQGNEQFF.

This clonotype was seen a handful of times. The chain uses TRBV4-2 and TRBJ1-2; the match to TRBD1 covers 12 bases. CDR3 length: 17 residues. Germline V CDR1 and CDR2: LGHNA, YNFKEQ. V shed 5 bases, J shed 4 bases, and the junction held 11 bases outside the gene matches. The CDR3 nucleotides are TGTGCCAGCAGCGACCACCGGGACAGGGGGCCGGGCTATGGCTACACCTTC. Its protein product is CASSDHRDRGPGYGYTF.

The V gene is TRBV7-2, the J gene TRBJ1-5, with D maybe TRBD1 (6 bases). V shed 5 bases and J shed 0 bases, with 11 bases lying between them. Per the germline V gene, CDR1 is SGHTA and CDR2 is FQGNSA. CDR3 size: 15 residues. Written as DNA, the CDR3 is TGTGCCAGCAGCGTCTGGACAGATAGCAATCAGCCCCAGCATTTT. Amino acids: CASSVWTDSNQPQHF. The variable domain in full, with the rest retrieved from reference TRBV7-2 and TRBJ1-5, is GAGVSQSPSNKVTEKGKDVELRCDPISGHTALYWYRQSLGQGLEFLIYFQGNSAPDKSGLPSDRFSAERTGGSVSTLTIQRTQQEDSAVYLCASSVWTDSNQPQHFGDGTRLSIL.

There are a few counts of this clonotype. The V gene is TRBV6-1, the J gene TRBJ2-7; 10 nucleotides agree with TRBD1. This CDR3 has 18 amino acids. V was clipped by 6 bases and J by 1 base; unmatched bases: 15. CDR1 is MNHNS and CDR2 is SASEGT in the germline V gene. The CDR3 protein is CASRVPRDRDRGSYEQYV. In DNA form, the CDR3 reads TGTGCCAGCAGGGTCCCCCGGGACCGGGACAGGGGTTCCTACGAGCAGTACGTC.

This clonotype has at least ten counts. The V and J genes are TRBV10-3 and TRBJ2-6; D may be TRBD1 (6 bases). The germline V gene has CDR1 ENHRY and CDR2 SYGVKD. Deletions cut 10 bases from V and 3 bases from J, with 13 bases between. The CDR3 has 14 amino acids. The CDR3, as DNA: TGTGCCACCATCCCAGGGGATGGGGCCAACGTCCTGACTTTC. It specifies CATIPGDGANVLTF.

DNA for the CDR3: TGCGCCAGCAGCTCGGGACTAGCGGCTCAAGAGACCCAGTACTTC. Protein: CASSSGLAAQETQYF. This sequence joins TRBV5-1 and TRBJ2-5; TRBD2 matches at 11 bases. Germline V lookup: CDR1 SGHRS, CDR2 YFSETQ. Trimming took 3 bases from V and 2 from J; bases not matched to a gene: 3. The CDR3 has 15 residues.

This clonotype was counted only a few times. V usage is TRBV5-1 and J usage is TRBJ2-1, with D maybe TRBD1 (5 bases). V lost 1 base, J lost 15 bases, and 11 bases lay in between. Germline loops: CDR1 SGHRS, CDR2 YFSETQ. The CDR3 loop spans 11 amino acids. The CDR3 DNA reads TGCGCCAGCAGCTTGCAGGGTCGTTGGTTCTTC. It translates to CASSLQGRWFF.

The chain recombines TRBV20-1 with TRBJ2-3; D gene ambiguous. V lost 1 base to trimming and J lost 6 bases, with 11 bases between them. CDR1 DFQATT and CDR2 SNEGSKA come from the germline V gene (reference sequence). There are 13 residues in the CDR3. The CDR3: CSARAPRRDTQYF. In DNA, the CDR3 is TGCAGTGCTAGAGCCCCTCGTAGGGATACGCAGTATTTT.

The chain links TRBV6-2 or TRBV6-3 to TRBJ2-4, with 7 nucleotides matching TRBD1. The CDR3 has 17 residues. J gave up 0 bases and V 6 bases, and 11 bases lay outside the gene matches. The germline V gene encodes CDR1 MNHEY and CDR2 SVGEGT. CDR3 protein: CASRRGQHGGAKNIQYF. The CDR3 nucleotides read TGTGCCAGCAGGAGGGGACAGCATGGGGGAGCCAAAAACATTCAGTACTTC.

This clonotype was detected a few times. CDR3 nucleotide sequence: TGCAGTGCAAGGACAGGGGGAGGCTATGGCTACACCTTC. Amino acids: CSARTGGGYGYTF. The chain uses TRBV20-1 and TRBJ1-2, with 10 bases identical to TRBD1. CDR3 length equals 13 residues. V was clipped by 6 bases and J by 4 bases; unmatched bases: 5. From germline, CDR1 is DFQATT and CDR2 SNEGSKA (reference sequence).